This T cell receptor (beta chain) was found in a study of cytomegalovirus exposure and HLA in healthy donors. General study points: Later on, an analysis found that several of the most significant clusters appeared to be linked to common viral pathogens, which included parvovirus B19.

This clone was observed a single time. Its antigen is unidentified. PCR employed 60 Vbeta and 13 Jbeta primers. Per the original methods: Around 83 million unique TCR beta chains, roughly 12 million shared, were counted in a later analysis. Some clones are missing from TCRdb's copy, which holds only in-frame ones; the method was immunoSEQ multiplex PCR. Clonal size and the V and J genes are those of that table, whereas D and trimming came from the DNA. Among about 120,000 clones listed, around four fifths were seen once. This CDR3 has 15 residues. Deletions cut 4 bases from V and 6 bases from J, with 18 bases between. The germline V gene encodes CDR1 LNHDA and CDR2 SQIVND (reference sequence). Sampled while nominally healthy, donors likely had unrecorded immune exposures.

This chain uses TRBV19 with TRBJ1-1; D might be TRBD1 (6 bases). What was sequenced was PBMCs. The origin of this receptor is a man in his 60s in good health and CMV-seropositive. The CDR3 region is CASSNRQAHPSEAFF. The CDR3 nucleotides are TGTGCCAGTAGTAACAGACAGGCCCATCCATCTGAAGCTTTCTTT.